Each of the 10 T cell receptor beta chains below was sequenced from the same sample in a study of blood T cell repertoires in COVID-19. Sequencing used immunoSEQ multiplex PCR; TCRdb keeps in-frame clones, though not all of them. The profile covers 60,000 to 70,000 clones, with 80% to 90% appearing a single time and about 18% taken by the ten largest. Sequenced input: peripheral blood. The receptors were gathered from a woman older than 75 with active COVID-19.

This clone was observed once. The chain employs TRBV13 and TRBJ1-5; 7 bases agree with TRBD1. CDR1 and CDR2 from the germline V gene are PRHDT and FYEKMQ (reference sequence). The CDR3 totals 13 residues. J was trimmed by 3 bases and V by 5 bases; bases with no gene match: 1. This CDR3 reads CASSRGLNQPQHF. The CDR3 coding sequence is TGTGCCAGCAGCAGGGGGCTCAATCAGCCCCAGCATTTT.

The chain uses TRBV5-1 and TRBJ1-6; D might be TRBD1 (6 bases). Germline assignment: CDR1 SGHRS and CDR2 YFSETQ. Trimming removed 0 bases at V and 14 bases at J, with 18 bases between. The CDR3 has 15 amino acids. The CDR3 sequence: CASSLEGHRADSLHF. Here the CDR3 DNA reads TGCGCCAGCAGCTTGGAGGGACATCGAGCCGATTCCCTCCACTTT.

This clone has only one observation. The chain recombines TRBV6-5 with TRBJ2-2, with D perhaps TRBD1 (5 bases). The length of the CDR3 is 15 residues. Trimming pared 5 bases from V and 7 bases from J, leaving 17 bases between. The germline gives CDR1 MNHEY, CDR2 SVGAGI. CDR3 region: CASSTQGDYVGELFF. The CDR3 DNA is TGTGCCAGCAGTACTCAAGGGGATTACGTCGGGGAGCTGTTTTTT.

V and J are TRBV15 and TRBJ2-1; possibly TRBD2 for D (6 bases). The CDR3 runs to 13 residues. Trimming removed 3 bases at V and 10 bases at J, with 13 bases between. Germline CDR1 reads LNHNV; CDR2 reads YYDKDF (reference sequence). This chain's CDR3 is CATSRGGSEEQFF. Written as DNA, the CDR3 is TGTGCCACCAGCAGGGGGGGTTCTGAGGAGCAGTTCTTC. The whole variable domain, filled in from reference TRBV15 and TRBJ2-1, reads DAMVIQNPRYQVTQFGKPVTLSCSQTLNHNVMYWYQQKSSQAPKLLFHYYDKDFNNEADTPDNFQSRRPNTSFCFLDIRSPGLGDTAMYLCATSRGGSEEQFFGPGTRLTVL.

This sequence joins TRBV5-1 and TRBJ2-3, with 8 bases that match TRBD1. CDR1 SGHRS and CDR2 YFSETQ come from the germline V gene. V lost 0 bases and J lost 4; bases outside the gene matches: 4. This CDR3 has 15 amino acids. The CDR3 loop reads CASSLVGQGPDTQYF. As DNA, the CDR3 is TGCGCCAGCAGCTTGGTAGGACAGGGCCCAGATACGCAGTATTTT. Full variable domain (outside the CDR3, taken from reference TRBV5-1 and TRBJ2-3): KAGVTQTPRYLIKTRGQQVTLSCSPISGHRSVSWYQQTPGQGLQFLFEYFSETQRNKGNFPGRFSGRQFSNSRSEMNVSTLELGDSALYLCASSLVGQGPDTQYFGPGTRLTVL.

This clone has a single count. A read error may produce the germline difference seen at one junction end. The CDR3 reads CASSRGSQDRVFF. In nucleotides, the CDR3 is TGTGCCAGCAGTCGAGGGAGCCAGGACAGGGTCTTCTTC. The genes are TRBV6-2 or TRBV6-3 and TRBJ1-2; 8 positions agree with TRBD1. Germline CDR1 reads MNHEY; CDR2 reads SVGEGT. CDR3 length equals 13 residues.

V gene TRBV28 combines with J gene TRBJ2-3; no reliable D call. CDR1 and CDR2 (germline): MDHEN, SYDVKM. Trimming cost V 5 bases and J 5 bases, with 8 bases left between them. This CDR3 is 12 amino acids long. The DNA of the CDR3 is TGTGCCAGCAGTACTTACCTAGATACGCAGTATTTT. Residues: CASSTYLDTQYF. The whole variable domain, filled in from reference TRBV28 and TRBJ2-3, reads DVKVTQSSRYLVKRTGEKVFLECVQDMDHENMFWYRQDPGLGLRLIYFSYDVKMKEKGDIPEGYSVSREKKERFSLILESASTNQTSMYLCASSTYLDTQYFGPGTRLTVL.

J is TRBJ1-5 and V is TRBV6-1, with no clear D. In germline, CDR1 is MNHNS, CDR2 SASEGT. CDR3 length equals 13 residues. V gave up 3 bases and J gave up 4 bases, with 7 bases separating them. The CDR3 loop reads CASSERANQPQHF. DNA for the CDR3: TGTGCCAGCAGTGAGAGGGCAAATCAGCCCCAGCATTTT.

The chain combines TRBV14 with TRBJ2-1, with 7 bases that match TRBD2. There are 13 residues in the CDR3. Trimming took 4 bases from V and 8 from J; bases not matched to a gene: 5. Germline V gene sequence: CDR1 SGHDN, CDR2 FVKESK. The CDR3, as DNA: TGTGCCAGCAGCCGTGGGAGGGCACATGAGCAGTTCTTC. Amino acids: CASSRGRAHEQFF.

The chain uses TRBV2 and TRBJ2-5, with 9 bases aligning to TRBD2. The CDR3 extends over 15 amino acids. The germline CDR1 and CDR2 sequences are SNHLY and FYNNEI. J was trimmed by 5 bases and V by 6 bases; bases with no gene match: 10. CDR3 nucleotides: TGTGCCAGCAGCCGGACTAGCGCCGAGGGGGAGACCCAGTACTTC. As protein: CASSRTSAEGETQYF.